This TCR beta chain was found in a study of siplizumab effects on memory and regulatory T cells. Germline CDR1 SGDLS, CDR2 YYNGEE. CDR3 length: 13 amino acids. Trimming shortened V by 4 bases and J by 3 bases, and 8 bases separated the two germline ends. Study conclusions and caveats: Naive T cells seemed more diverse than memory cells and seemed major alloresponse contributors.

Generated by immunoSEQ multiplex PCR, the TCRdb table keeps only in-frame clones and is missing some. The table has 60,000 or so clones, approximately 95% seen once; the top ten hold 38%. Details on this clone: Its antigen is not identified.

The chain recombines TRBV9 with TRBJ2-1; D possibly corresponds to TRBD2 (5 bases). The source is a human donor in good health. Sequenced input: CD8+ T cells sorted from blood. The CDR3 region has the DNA TGTGCCAGCAGCCCGGGGAGCTACAATGAGCAGTTCTTC. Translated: CASSPGSYNEQFF.